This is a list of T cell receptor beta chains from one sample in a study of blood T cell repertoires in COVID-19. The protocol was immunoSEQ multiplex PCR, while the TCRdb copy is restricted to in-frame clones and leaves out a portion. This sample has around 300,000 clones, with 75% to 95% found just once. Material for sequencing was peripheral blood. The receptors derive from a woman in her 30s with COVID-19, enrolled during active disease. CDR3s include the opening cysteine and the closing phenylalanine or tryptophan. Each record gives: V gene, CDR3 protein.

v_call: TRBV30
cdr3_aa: CAWTGGDNQPQHF

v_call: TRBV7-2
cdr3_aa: CASSLVSGRPPDTQYF

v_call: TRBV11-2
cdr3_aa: CASSRGQGIAEAFF

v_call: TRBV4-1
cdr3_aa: CASRQALTGRTDTQYF

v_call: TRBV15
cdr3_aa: CATSRAGGSSYNEQFF

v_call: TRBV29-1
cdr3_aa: CSVEGAESYEQYF

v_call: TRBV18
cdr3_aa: CASSLHGGENTEAFF

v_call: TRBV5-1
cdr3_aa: CASSLAGDSTEAFF

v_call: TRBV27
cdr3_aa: CASSLRQGARGYTF

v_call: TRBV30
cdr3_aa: CGLGHGNTIYF

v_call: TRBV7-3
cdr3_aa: CASSPTGNTEAFF

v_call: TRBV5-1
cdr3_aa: CASSVGDSGANVLTF

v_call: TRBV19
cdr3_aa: CASSTGQGWETQYF

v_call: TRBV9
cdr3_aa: CASSVRLAGRYNEQFF

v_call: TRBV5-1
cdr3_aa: CASAIAENTDTQYF

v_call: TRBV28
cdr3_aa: CASRGTGSRGNTEAFF

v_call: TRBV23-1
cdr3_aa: CASSPPLRDTEAFF

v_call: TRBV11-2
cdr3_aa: CAIRGRAEQYF

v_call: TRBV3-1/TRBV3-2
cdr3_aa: CASSLVEFGTEAFF

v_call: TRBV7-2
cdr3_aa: CASSPGRGSQETQYF

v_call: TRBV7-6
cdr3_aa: CASSPGTGNQPQHF

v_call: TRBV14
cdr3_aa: CASSQVRGRFTEAFF

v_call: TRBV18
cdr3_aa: CASSPTGTGVSNQPQHF

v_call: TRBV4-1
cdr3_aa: CASSQGTRRVYEQYF

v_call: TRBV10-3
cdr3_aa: CAISKGQGEETQYF

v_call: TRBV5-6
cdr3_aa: CASSLWDRALYGYTF

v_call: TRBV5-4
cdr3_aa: CASRLDRGRTDTQYF

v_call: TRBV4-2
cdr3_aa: CASSQVAQGGNEKLFF

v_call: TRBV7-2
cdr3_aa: CASSQTGYGYGYTF

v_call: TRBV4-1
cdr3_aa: CASSQDSPNTEAFF

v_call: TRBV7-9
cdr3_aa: CASSPSRTATDTQYF

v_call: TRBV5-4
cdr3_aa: CASSFQSNTEAFF

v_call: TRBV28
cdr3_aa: CASSLRIGTPGQPQHF

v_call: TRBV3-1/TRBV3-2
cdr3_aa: CASSPDGGSYEQYF

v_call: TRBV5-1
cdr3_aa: CASSLDVGGVYEQYF

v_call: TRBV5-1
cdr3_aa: CASSSTGTGDGYTF

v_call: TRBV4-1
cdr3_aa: CASSQTQGATKGYTF

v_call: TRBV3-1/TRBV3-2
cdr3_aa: CASSLEGANYGYTF

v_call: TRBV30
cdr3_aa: CASEYNEQFF

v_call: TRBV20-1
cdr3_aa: CSARQNEKLFF

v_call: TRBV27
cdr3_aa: CASSVTSGSSYNEQFF

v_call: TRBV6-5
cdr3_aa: CASSPQGVYGYTF

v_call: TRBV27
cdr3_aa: CASSPRLAASSYNEQFF

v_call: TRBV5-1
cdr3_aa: CASSPRTGGLAGGEQYF

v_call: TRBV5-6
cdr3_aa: CASSSGLAGYNEQFF

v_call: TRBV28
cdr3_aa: CASSPGQGGYEQYF

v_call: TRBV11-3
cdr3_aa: CASTPGQGETGELFF

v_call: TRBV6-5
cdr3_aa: CASNGLAGGYNEQFF

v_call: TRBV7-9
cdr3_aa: CASIKARLNTEAFF

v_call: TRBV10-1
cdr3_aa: CASSDGQAQETQYF

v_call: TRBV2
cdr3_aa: CASSEALLAGVTGELFF

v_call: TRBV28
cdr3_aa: CASETSGSRTGELFF

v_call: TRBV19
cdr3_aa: CASSIGPGGSATREQYF

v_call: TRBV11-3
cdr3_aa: CASSSRQGPGELFF

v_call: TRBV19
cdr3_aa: CASSPGSGSYEQYF

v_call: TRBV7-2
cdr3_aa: CASSRDSDNEQFF

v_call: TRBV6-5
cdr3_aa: CASSYRTGPSYGYTF

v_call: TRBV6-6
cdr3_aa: CASVSGERNQPQHF

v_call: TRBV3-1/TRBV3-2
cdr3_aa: CASSQGAGQGGAAFF